This is a list of T cell receptor beta chains from one sample in a study of blood T cell repertoires in COVID-19. Produced via immunoSEQ multiplex PCR; TCRdb's table is partial and in-frame only. The repertoire holds about 260,000 clones, around 86% seen once, with about 10% in the top ten. Sequenced input: peripheral blood. The origin of the receptors is a man aged 40-49 years who had recovered from COVID-19. Both conserved end residues are part of each CDR3. The order of the fields is clone size, V gene, D gene, J gene, CDR3 protein, CDR3 DNA. The D gene is left open where the match is weak. Some rows mark clone size as missing; the rest say once, few, many or name a class of expanded clone.

size: -; V: TRBV2; D: TRBD1; J: TRBJ1-1; CDR3: CASLDDRGAVTEAFF; DNA: TGTGCCAGCCTTGACGACAGGGGGGCGGTCACTGAAGCTTTCTTT
size: -; V: TRBV9; D: -; J: TRBJ1-2; CDR3: CASSAGYGYTF; DNA: TGTGCCAGCAGCGCGGGGTATGGCTACACCTTC
size: -; V: TRBV9; D: TRBD2; J: TRBJ2-7; CDR3: CASSVQAGVSEQYF; DNA: TGTGCCAGCAGCGTACAAGCGGGAGTGAGCGAGCAGTACTTC
size: -; V: TRBV19; D: -; J: TRBJ1-1; CDR3: CASSIARGFGDTEAFF; DNA: TGTGCCAGTAGTATAGCTCGGGGGTTCGGTGACACTGAAGCTTTCTTT
size: -; V: TRBV7-2; D: -; J: TRBJ1-2; CDR3: CASSARGAYGYTF; DNA: TGTGCCAGCAGCGCCCGGGGGGCCTATGGCTACACCTTC
size: -; V: TRBV7-6; D: -; J: TRBJ2-7; CDR3: CASSFSPSSYEQYF; DNA: TGTGCCAGCAGCTTTTCCCCGAGCTCCTACGAGCAGTACTTC
size: -; V: TRBV10-3; D: TRBD1; J: TRBJ2-7; CDR3: CAISTTGTAYEQYF; DNA: TGTGCCATCAGCACCACCGGGACAGCTTACGAGCAGTACTTC
size: once; V: TRBV5-6; D: -; J: TRBJ1-5; CDR3: CASSLEGGLRGNQPQHF; DNA: TGTGCCAGCAGCTTGGAGGGAGGGCTGAGGGGCAATCAGCCCCAGCATTTT
size: -; V: TRBV11-3; D: -; J: TRBJ1-1; CDR3: CASSLGRATEAFF; DNA: TGTGCCAGCAGCTTAGGCAGGGCCACTGAAGCTTTCTTT
size: -; V: TRBV7-6; D: -; J: TRBJ2-1; CDR3: CASSYGRTGKLYNEQFF; DNA: TGTGCCAGCAGCTACGGGAGAACCGGGAAACTCTACAATGAGCAGTTCTTC
size: -; V: TRBV21-1; D: -; J: TRBJ1-2; CDR3: CASMQDRPRSRDNYGYTF; DNA: TGTGCCAGCATGCAAGACAGGCCTCGCTCCCGGGATAACTATGGCTACACCTTC
size: -; V: TRBV19; D: -; J: TRBJ2-2; CDR3: CASITRGGELFF; DNA: TGTGCCAGTATAACGCGGGGCGGGGAGCTGTTTTTT
size: -; V: TRBV5-1; D: TRBD1; J: TRBJ2-7; CDR3: CASSPGTGGGYEQYF; DNA: TGCGCCAGCAGCCCCGGGACAGGGGGCGGCTACGAGCAGTACTTC
size: few; V: TRBV10-3; D: -; J: TRBJ2-1; CDR3: CAISESRRGLGNEQFF; DNA: TGTGCCATCAGTGAGTCCAGGCGGGGGCTGGGGAATGAGCAGTTCTTC
size: once; V: TRBV3-1/TRBV3-2; D: TRBD2; J: TRBJ2-3; CDR3: CASSPLAGASTDTQYF; DNA: TGTGCCAGCAGCCCACTAGCGGGAGCGAGCACAGATACGCAGTATTTT
size: -; V: TRBV29-1; D: TRBD2; J: TRBJ2-1; CDR3: CSVAVAGGPYNEQFF; DNA: TGCAGCGTTGCCGTAGCGGGGGGGCCCTACAATGAGCAGTTCTTC
size: -; V: TRBV7-2; D: TRBD2; J: TRBJ2-1; CDR3: CASSLASIFQIRGDEQFF; DNA: TGTGCCAGCAGCTTAGCCTCCATTTTTCAAATTCGGGGGGATGAGCAGTTCTTC
size: -; V: TRBV6-6; D: TRBD1; J: TRBJ2-7; CDR3: CASSYRDSSYEQYF; DNA: TGTGCCAGCAGTTATCGGGACAGCTCCTACGAGCAGTACTTC
size: -; V: TRBV4-3; D: -; J: TRBJ2-3; CDR3: CASSQDRQGTDTQYF; DNA: TGCGCCAGCAGCCAAGACCGACAGGGCACAGATACGCAGTATTTT
size: few; V: TRBV9; D: TRBD2; J: TRBJ2-7; CDR3: CASSVRGRDEQYF; DNA: TGTGCCAGCAGCGTGCGGGGGAGGGACGAGCAGTACTTC
size: -; V: TRBV11-2; D: TRBD2; J: TRBJ2-2; CDR3: CASSSGTSGLNTGELFF; DNA: TGTGCCAGCAGCTCCGGGACTAGCGGCCTGAACACCGGGGAGCTGTTTTTT
size: once; V: TRBV6-2/TRBV6-3; D: TRBD2; J: TRBJ2-1; CDR3: CASSYQGLAGRNEQFF; DNA: TGTGCCAGCAGTTACCAGGGACTAGCGGGGCGGAATGAGCAGTTCTTC
size: -; V: TRBV5-1; D: -; J: TRBJ2-2; CDR3: CASSIVGGRTNTGELFF; DNA: TGCGCCAGCAGCATAGTAGGCGGGCGAACTAACACCGGGGAGCTGTTTTTT
size: -; V: TRBV7-2; D: -; J: TRBJ2-5; CDR3: CASSLVGAGVGETQYF; DNA: TGTGCCAGCAGCTTAGTCGGGGCAGGGGTGGGCGAGACCCAGTACTTC
size: -; V: TRBV11-2; D: TRBD2; J: TRBJ2-2; CDR3: CASRIGLAGGELFF; DNA: TGTGCCAGCAGGATAGGACTAGCGGGAGGGGAGCTGTTTTTT
size: -; V: TRBV9; D: TRBD2; J: TRBJ2-5; CDR3: CASSRTSGGARETQYF; DNA: TGTGCCAGCAGCCGGACTAGCGGGGGGGCCCGGGAGACCCAGTACTTC
size: -; V: TRBV5-6; D: -; J: TRBJ1-1; CDR3: CASSIFSVPEPFF; DNA: TGTGCCAGCAGTATATTTAGTGTCCCCGAGCCTTTCTTT
size: -; V: TRBV11-2; D: TRBD1; J: TRBJ1-4; CDR3: CASSLRGQGQHEKLFF; DNA: TGTGCCAGCAGCTTAAGGGGACAGGGCCAGCATGAAAAACTGTTTTTT
size: few; V: TRBV27; D: TRBD1; J: TRBJ1-5; CDR3: CASSLLGQGDQPQHF; DNA: TGTGCCAGCAGTTTATTAGGTCAGGGGGATCAGCCCCAGCATTTT
size: once; V: TRBV13; D: -; J: TRBJ2-2; CDR3: CASSFRVPNTGELFF; DNA: TGTGCCAGCAGCTTCAGGGTTCCTAACACCGGGGAGCTGTTTTTT
size: -; V: TRBV7-2; D: TRBD1; J: TRBJ1-3; CDR3: CASSLFPLTGTSGNTIYF; DNA: TGTGCCAGCAGCCTTTTCCCTTTGACAGGGACCTCTGGAAACACCATATATTTT
size: -; V: TRBV20-1; D: -; J: TRBJ1-1; CDR3: CSASEGPTEAFF; DNA: TGCAGTGCTAGTGAGGGGCCAACTGAAGCTTTCTTT
size: -; V: TRBV7-8; D: -; J: TRBJ1-2; CDR3: CASSLEGGNYGYTF; DNA: TGTGCCAGCAGCTTAGAAGGCGGGAACTATGGCTACACCTTC
size: few; V: TRBV6-6; D: -; J: TRBJ1-5; CDR3: CASSRWTANQPQHF; DNA: TGTGCCAGCAGTCGTTGGACAGCTAATCAGCCCCAGCATTTT
size: -; V: TRBV2; D: TRBD1; J: TRBJ1-2; CDR3: CASRPNGQGAFGYTF; DNA: TGTGCCAGCAGGCCCAACGGACAGGGGGCGTTCGGCTACACCTTC
size: -; V: TRBV19; D: -; J: TRBJ1-1; CDR3: CASIISTPGMNTEAFF; DNA: TGTGCCAGTATAATTTCGACACCCGGGATGAACACTGAAGCTTTCTTT
size: few; V: TRBV7-9; D: TRBD1; J: TRBJ2-5; CDR3: CATERDSRETQYF; DNA: TGTGCCACCGAAAGGGACAGTAGGGAGACCCAGTACTTC
size: -; V: TRBV6-5; D: TRBD2; J: TRBJ2-1; CDR3: CASSLGLAAYNEQFF; DNA: TGTGCCAGCAGTTTGGGACTAGCGGCCTACAATGAGCAGTTCTTC
size: -; V: TRBV25-1; D: TRBD1; J: TRBJ1-2; CDR3: CASSAGGGQGPLYGYTF; DNA: TGTGCCAGCAGTGCTGGTGGAGGACAGGGCCCTCTTTATGGCTACACCTTC
size: -; V: TRBV19; D: TRBD1; J: TRBJ2-7; CDR3: CASTGTGGSYEQYF; DNA: TGTGCCAGTACCGGGACAGGGGGCTCCTACGAGCAGTACTTC
size: -; V: TRBV11-2; D: -; J: TRBJ2-3; CDR3: CASSLERTAHRHF; DNA: TGTGCCAGCAGCTTAGAAAGGACAGCACACAGGCATTTT
size: -; V: TRBV6-4; D: -; J: TRBJ2-3; CDR3: CASSADTQYF; DNA: TGTGCCAGCAGTGCGGATACGCAGTATTTT
size: -; V: TRBV7-6; D: -; J: TRBJ1-5; CDR3: CASSPSGGQQPQHF; DNA: TGTGCCAGCAGCCCCTCGGGCGGACAGCAGCCCCAGCATTTT
size: -; V: TRBV6-5; D: TRBD1; J: TRBJ2-2; CDR3: CATQRDRKLGELFF; DNA: TGTGCCACCCAAAGGGACAGAAAACTCGGGGAGCTGTTTTTT
size: -; V: TRBV6-5; D: TRBD2; J: TRBJ2-1; CDR3: CASSVQTRRGNEQFF; DNA: TGTGCCAGCAGCGTCCAGACCCGGCGGGGGAATGAGCAGTTCTTC
size: -; V: TRBV6-5; D: TRBD2; J: TRBJ2-1; CDR3: CASSYARTSGGEQFF; DNA: TGTGCCAGCAGTTACGCGAGGACTAGCGGCGGAGAGCAGTTCTTC
size: -; V: TRBV25-1; D: -; J: TRBJ2-7; CDR3: CASKGGGDASEQYF; DNA: TGTGCCAGCAAGGGAGGAGGGGACGCCTCCGAGCAGTACTTC
size: -; V: TRBV9; D: TRBD2; J: TRBJ2-7; CDR3: CASSVGIGRDEQYF; DNA: TGTGCCAGCAGCGTAGGAATAGGGAGGGACGAGCAGTACTTC
size: once; V: TRBV7-2; D: -; J: TRBJ1-1; CDR3: CASSLPQMNTEAFF; DNA: TGTGCCAGCAGCTTACCGCAGATGAACACTGAAGCTTTCTTT
size: -; V: TRBV4-2; D: TRBD1; J: TRBJ2-3; CDR3: CASSPERSGGEDTQYF; DNA: TGTGCCAGCAGCCCCGAGCGGTCAGGGGGCGAAGATACGCAGTATTTT
size: -; V: TRBV29-1; D: -; J: TRBJ2-2; CDR3: CSAGAIGELFF; DNA: TGCAGCGCTGGGGCGATCGGGGAGCTGTTTTTT
size: -; V: TRBV11-2; D: -; J: TRBJ2-1; CDR3: CASSLDPTSSYEQFF; DNA: TGTGCCAGCAGCTTAGACCCCACTAGTAGCTATGAGCAGTTCTTC
size: -; V: TRBV19; D: -; J: TRBJ1-2; CDR3: CASSDRLGRGNYGYTF; DNA: TGTGCCAGTAGTGACAGACTAGGTAGAGGAAACTATGGCTACACCTTC
size: -; V: TRBV27; D: TRBD1; J: TRBJ2-1; CDR3: CASRPTGASSYNEQFF; DNA: TGTGCCAGCAGACCGACAGGGGCTAGCTCCTACAATGAGCAGTTCTTC
size: -; V: TRBV5-4; D: TRBD1; J: TRBJ1-2; CDR3: CASSLRVTGDRGYTF; DNA: TGTGCCAGCAGCTTACGGGTCACAGGGGACAGGGGCTACACCTTC
size: -; V: TRBV4-1; D: TRBD2; J: TRBJ2-7; CDR3: CASSQDEGFSGRGSIYEQYF; DNA: TGCGCCAGCAGCCAAGATGAGGGATTTAGCGGGAGAGGATCAATCTACGAGCAGTACTTC
size: -; V: TRBV5-1; D: TRBD1; J: TRBJ2-2; CDR3: CASSLNVGTGGLELFF; DNA: TGCGCCAGCAGCTTGAATGTTGGGACAGGGGGCCTAGAGCTGTTTTTT